A selection of T cell receptor beta chains follows, all from one sample in a study of technical replicates of blood from a few donors. Generated by immunoSEQ multiplex PCR, the TCRdb table keeps only in-frame clones and is missing some. The sample has roughly 79,000 clones; approximately 96% are singletons. The specimen sequenced was T cells isolated from PBMCs. The receptor set was obtained from a human donor in good health. CDR3s include the opening cysteine and the closing phenylalanine or tryptophan. The D gene is left open where the match is weak.

cdr3_length: 15
v_call: TRBV5-1
d_call: TRBD2
j_call: TRBJ2-7
cdr3_aa: CASSLDTSGYYEQYF

cdr3_length: 14
v_call: TRBV19
d_call: NA
j_call: TRBJ1-4
cdr3_aa: CASSTGPANEKLFF

cdr3_length: 14
v_call: TRBV7-2
d_call: TRBD2
j_call: TRBJ2-5
cdr3_aa: CASSPYSGGETQYF

cdr3_length: 16
v_call: TRBV4-2
d_call: TRBD2
j_call: TRBJ2-5
cdr3_aa: CASSQGQAGEVETQYF

cdr3_length: 14
v_call: TRBV9
d_call: NA
j_call: TRBJ2-1
cdr3_aa: CASSVESLYNEQFF

cdr3_length: 16
v_call: TRBV5-8
d_call: TRBD1
j_call: TRBJ2-1
cdr3_aa: CASSFRRQGVRNEQFF

cdr3_length: 13
v_call: TRBV11-3
d_call: TRBD1
j_call: TRBJ2-7
cdr3_aa: CASSPRDRYEQYF

cdr3_length: 15
v_call: TRBV15
d_call: NA
j_call: TRBJ2-7
cdr3_aa: CATSREGDSPYEQYF

cdr3_length: 14
v_call: TRBV25-1
d_call: NA
j_call: TRBJ1-1
cdr3_aa: CASSTGETNTEAFF

cdr3_length: 13
v_call: TRBV5-4
d_call: NA
j_call: TRBJ2-7
cdr3_aa: CASSLLVRDEQYF

cdr3_length: 15
v_call: TRBV18
d_call: NA
j_call: TRBJ1-4
cdr3_aa: CASSPLTGTNEKLFF

cdr3_length: 16
v_call: TRBV11-3
d_call: TRBD1
j_call: TRBJ2-1
cdr3_aa: CASSFGTGGRYNEQFF

cdr3_length: 19
v_call: TRBV21-1
d_call: NA
j_call: TRBJ1-1
cdr3_aa: CASCCLLPGQGAGEVEAFF

cdr3_length: 13
v_call: TRBV6-5
d_call: NA
j_call: TRBJ2-1
cdr3_aa: CASSTLLLNEQFF

cdr3_length: 13
v_call: TRBV6-1
d_call: NA
j_call: TRBJ2-7
cdr3_aa: CASSDSPFYEQYF

cdr3_length: 14
v_call: TRBV19
d_call: NA
j_call: TRBJ2-5
cdr3_aa: CASSINRAQETQYF

cdr3_length: 16
v_call: TRBV27
d_call: TRBD2
j_call: TRBJ2-7
cdr3_aa: CASSPGGGRSSYEQYF

cdr3_length: 11
v_call: TRBV5-4
d_call: NA
j_call: TRBJ1-2
cdr3_aa: CASSSSYGYTF

cdr3_length: 13
v_call: TRBV7-2
d_call: NA
j_call: TRBJ2-2
cdr3_aa: CASSLPNTGELFF

cdr3_length: 17
v_call: TRBV7-6
d_call: TRBD1
j_call: TRBJ2-3
cdr3_aa: CASSFNPGQGRTDTQYF

cdr3_length: 15
v_call: TRBV5-1
d_call: NA
j_call: TRBJ1-2
cdr3_aa: CASSQRTGSDYGYTF

cdr3_length: 17
v_call: TRBV6-1
d_call: TRBD1
j_call: TRBJ1-1
cdr3_aa: CASSEALLGTGYPEAFF

cdr3_length: 14
v_call: TRBV28
d_call: NA
j_call: TRBJ2-7
cdr3_aa: CASSPLYSSYEQYF

cdr3_length: 15
v_call: TRBV19
d_call: NA
j_call: TRBJ1-1
cdr3_aa: CASSTGGSMNTEAFF

cdr3_length: 17
v_call: TRBV9
d_call: TRBD2
j_call: TRBJ2-5
cdr3_aa: CASSRTALAGGQETQYF

cdr3_length: 14
v_call: TRBV18
d_call: TRBD1
j_call: TRBJ2-5
cdr3_aa: CASSSTGTNPTQYF

cdr3_length: 13
v_call: TRBV2
d_call: NA
j_call: TRBJ1-4
cdr3_aa: CASNTGTQEKLFF

cdr3_length: 13
v_call: TRBV18
d_call: NA
j_call: TRBJ1-1
cdr3_aa: CASSLFQGDEAFF

cdr3_length: 16
v_call: TRBV5-4
d_call: TRBD2
j_call: TRBJ2-1
cdr3_aa: CASSQLASGRSNEQFF

cdr3_length: 16
v_call: TRBV7-8
d_call: TRBD1
j_call: TRBJ2-3
cdr3_aa: CASSSLDRALPDTQYF

cdr3_length: 16
v_call: TRBV11-2
d_call: TRBD1
j_call: TRBJ2-7
cdr3_aa: CASSLDRDRGSYEQYF

cdr3_length: 12
v_call: TRBV28
d_call: NA
j_call: TRBJ1-4
cdr3_aa: CAIGAAVEKLFF

cdr3_length: 13
v_call: TRBV4-1
d_call: TRBD1
j_call: TRBJ2-7
cdr3_aa: CASSQVRGHEQYF

cdr3_length: 17
v_call: TRBV7-2
d_call: NA
j_call: TRBJ1-1
cdr3_aa: CASSFGGRALVNTEAFF

cdr3_length: 11
v_call: TRBV5-8
d_call: NA
j_call: TRBJ2-7
cdr3_aa: CASIGYYEQYF

cdr3_length: 13
v_call: TRBV28
d_call: NA
j_call: TRBJ1-3
cdr3_aa: CASRRSSGNTIYF

cdr3_length: 14
v_call: TRBV10-2
d_call: TRBD1
j_call: TRBJ1-1
cdr3_aa: CASNLQGADTEAFF

cdr3_length: 16
v_call: TRBV7-3
d_call: NA
j_call: TRBJ2-5
cdr3_aa: CASSLGGARYQETQYF

cdr3_length: 15
v_call: TRBV9
d_call: NA
j_call: TRBJ2-7
cdr3_aa: CASSVADRLGYEQYF

cdr3_length: 13
v_call: TRBV5-8
d_call: NA
j_call: TRBJ2-2
cdr3_aa: CASSLTRAGELFF

cdr3_length: 15
v_call: TRBV5-4
d_call: NA
j_call: TRBJ1-1
cdr3_aa: CASSLAGQINTEAFF

cdr3_length: 14
v_call: TRBV6-7
d_call: NA
j_call: TRBJ2-3
cdr3_aa: CASSYSNPVVTQYF

cdr3_length: 13
v_call: TRBV5-1
d_call: NA
j_call: TRBJ2-7
cdr3_aa: CASSLDNSYEQYF

cdr3_length: 12
v_call: TRBV7-8
d_call: NA
j_call: TRBJ2-7
cdr3_aa: CASSLDVREQYF